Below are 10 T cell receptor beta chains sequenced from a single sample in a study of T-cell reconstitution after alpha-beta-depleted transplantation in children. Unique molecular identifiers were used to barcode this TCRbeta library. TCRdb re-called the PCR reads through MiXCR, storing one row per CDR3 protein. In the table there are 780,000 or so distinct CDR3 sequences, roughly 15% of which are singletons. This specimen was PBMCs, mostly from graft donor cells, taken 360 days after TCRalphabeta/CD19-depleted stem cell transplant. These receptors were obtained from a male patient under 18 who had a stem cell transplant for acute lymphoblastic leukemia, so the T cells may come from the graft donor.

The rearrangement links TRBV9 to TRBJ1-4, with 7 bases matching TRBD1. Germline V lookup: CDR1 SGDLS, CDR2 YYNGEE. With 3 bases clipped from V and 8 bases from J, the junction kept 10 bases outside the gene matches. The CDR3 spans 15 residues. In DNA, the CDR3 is TGTGCCAGCAGCGGGACAGGCGGAACGGGAGAAAAACTGTTTTTT. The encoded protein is CASSGTGGTGEKLFF.

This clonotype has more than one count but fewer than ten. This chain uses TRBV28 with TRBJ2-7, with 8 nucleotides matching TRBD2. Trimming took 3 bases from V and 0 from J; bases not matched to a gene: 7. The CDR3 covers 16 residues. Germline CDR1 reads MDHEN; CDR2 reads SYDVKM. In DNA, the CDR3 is TGTGCCAGCAGTTTCGATCCTAGCGGGTTCTCCTACGAGCAGTACTTC. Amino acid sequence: CASSFDPSGFSYEQYF.

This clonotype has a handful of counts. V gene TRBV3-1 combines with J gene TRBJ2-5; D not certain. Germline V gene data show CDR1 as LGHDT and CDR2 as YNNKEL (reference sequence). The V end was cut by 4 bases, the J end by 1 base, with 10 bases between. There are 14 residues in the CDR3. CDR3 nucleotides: TGTGCCAGCAGCCGAACAATCAGCCAAGAGACCCAGTACTTC. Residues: CASSRTISQETQYF.

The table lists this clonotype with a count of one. CDR3 nucleotide sequence: TGTGCCAGCAGCTTTCAACAAGCGGGGCCGAGCACAGATACGCAGTATTTT. Its protein is CASSFQQAGPSTDTQYF. The chain combines TRBV11-2 with TRBJ2-3, with TRBD2 identical over 7 bases. The length of the CDR3 is 17 residues. Per germline, CDR1 SGHAT and CDR2 FQNNGV. The J segment lost 0 bases and the V segment lost 3 bases, leaving 9 bases of the junction unmatched.

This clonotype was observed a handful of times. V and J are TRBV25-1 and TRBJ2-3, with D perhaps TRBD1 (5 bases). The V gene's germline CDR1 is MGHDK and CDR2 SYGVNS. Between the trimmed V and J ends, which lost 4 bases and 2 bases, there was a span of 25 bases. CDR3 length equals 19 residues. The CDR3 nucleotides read TGTGCCAGCAGTGCCTTCCTCGGGCCCAAGGGGTCAACCACAGATACGCAGTATTTT. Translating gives CASSAFLGPKGSTTDTQYF.

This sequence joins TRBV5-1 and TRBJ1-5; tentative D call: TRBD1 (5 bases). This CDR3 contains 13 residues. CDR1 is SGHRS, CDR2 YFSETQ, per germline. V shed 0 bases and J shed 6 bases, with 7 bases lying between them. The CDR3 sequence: CASSLAGIQPQHF. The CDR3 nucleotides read TGCGCCAGCAGCTTGGCAGGGATTCAGCCCCAGCATTTT. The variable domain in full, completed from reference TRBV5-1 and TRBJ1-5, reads KAGVTQTPRYLIKTRGQQVTLSCSPISGHRSVSWYQQTPGQGLQFLFEYFSETQRNKGNFPGRFSGRQFSNSRSEMNVSTLELGDSALYLCASSLAGIQPQHFGDGTRLSIL.

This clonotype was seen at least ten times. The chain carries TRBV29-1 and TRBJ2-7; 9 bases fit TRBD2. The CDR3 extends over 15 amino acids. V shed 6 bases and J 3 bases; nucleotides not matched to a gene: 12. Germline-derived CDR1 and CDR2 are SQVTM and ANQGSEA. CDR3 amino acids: CSVKPFLAGIYEQYF. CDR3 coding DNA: TGCAGCGTGAAACCGTTTCTAGCGGGAATCTACGAGCAGTACTTC.

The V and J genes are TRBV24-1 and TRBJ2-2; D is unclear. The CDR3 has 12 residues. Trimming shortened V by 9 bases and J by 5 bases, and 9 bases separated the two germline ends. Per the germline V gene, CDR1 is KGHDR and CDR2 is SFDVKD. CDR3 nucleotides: TGTGCCACCCAAACCCATACCGGGGAGCTGTTTTTT. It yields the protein CATQTHTGELFF.

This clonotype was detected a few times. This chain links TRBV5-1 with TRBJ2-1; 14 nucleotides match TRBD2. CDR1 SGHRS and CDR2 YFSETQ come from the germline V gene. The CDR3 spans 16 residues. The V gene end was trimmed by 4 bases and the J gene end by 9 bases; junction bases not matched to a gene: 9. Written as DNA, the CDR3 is TGCGCCAGCAGCCTGTTGACTAGCGGGAGGGCCATTGAGCAGTTCTTC. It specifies CASSLLTSGRAIEQFF.

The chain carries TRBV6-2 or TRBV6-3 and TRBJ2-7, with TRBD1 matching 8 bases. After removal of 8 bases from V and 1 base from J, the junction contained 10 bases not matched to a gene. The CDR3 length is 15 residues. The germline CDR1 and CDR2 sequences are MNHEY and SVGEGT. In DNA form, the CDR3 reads TGTGCCAGCCAATCCGGGACAGGCAGTTCCTACGAGCAGTACTTC. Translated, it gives CASQSGTGSSYEQYF.